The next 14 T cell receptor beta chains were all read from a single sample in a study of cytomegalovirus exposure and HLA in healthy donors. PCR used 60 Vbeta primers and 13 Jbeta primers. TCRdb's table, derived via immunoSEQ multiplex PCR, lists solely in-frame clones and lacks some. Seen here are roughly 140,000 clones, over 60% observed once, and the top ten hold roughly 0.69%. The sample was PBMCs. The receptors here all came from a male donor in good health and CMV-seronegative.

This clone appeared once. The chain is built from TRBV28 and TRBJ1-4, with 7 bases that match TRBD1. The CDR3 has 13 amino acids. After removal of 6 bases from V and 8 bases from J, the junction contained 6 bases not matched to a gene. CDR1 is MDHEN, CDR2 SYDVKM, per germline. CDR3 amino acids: CASSPGTVEKLFF. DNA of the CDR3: TGTGCCAGCAGCCCAGGGACAGTAGAAAAACTGTTTTTT.

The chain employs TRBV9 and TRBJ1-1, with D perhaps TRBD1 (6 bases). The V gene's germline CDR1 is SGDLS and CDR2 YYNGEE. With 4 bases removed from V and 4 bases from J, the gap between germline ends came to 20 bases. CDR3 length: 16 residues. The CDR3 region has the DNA TGTGCCAGCAGCAGAAACCCGACAGGCTGGAGCACTGAAGCTTTCTTT. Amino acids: CASSRNPTGWSTEAFF.

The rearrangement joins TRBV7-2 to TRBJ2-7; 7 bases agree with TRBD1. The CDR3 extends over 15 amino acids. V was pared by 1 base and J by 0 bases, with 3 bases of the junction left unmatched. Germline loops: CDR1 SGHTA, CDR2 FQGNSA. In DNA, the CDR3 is TGTGCCAGCAGCTTAGTGGGACAGCCCTCCTACGAGCAGTACTTC. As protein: CASSLVGQPSYEQYF.

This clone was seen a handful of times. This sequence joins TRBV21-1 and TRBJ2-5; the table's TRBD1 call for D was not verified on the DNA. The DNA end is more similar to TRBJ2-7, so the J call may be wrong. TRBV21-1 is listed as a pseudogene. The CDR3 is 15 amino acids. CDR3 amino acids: CASSKSAGEKHEQYF. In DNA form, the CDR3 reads TGTGCCAGCAGCAAATCAGCAGGGGAAAAGCACGAGCAGTACTTC.

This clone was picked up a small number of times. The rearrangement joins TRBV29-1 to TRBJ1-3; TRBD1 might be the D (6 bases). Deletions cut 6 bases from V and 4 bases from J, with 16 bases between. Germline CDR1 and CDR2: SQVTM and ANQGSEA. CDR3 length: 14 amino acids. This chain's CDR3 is CSVLTTGYGNTIYF. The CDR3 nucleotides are TGCAGCGTACTGACCACAGGGTACGGAAACACCATATATTTT.

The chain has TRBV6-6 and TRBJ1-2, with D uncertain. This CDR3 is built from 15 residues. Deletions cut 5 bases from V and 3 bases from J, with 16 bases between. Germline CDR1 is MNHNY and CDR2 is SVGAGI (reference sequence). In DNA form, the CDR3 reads TGTGCCAGCAGTCGCCGTCGGGGTCGGGACTATGGCTACACCTTC. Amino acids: CASSRRRGRDYGYTF.

CDR3 sequence: CSVERRPYEQYF. In nucleotides, the CDR3 is TGCAGCGTTGAACGGAGACCCTACGAGCAGTACTTC. The chain is built from TRBV29-1 and TRBJ2-7; D is undetermined. Trimming stripped 2 bases from V and 2 bases from J, with 7 bases between. The length of the CDR3 is 12 residues. Germline V CDR1 and CDR2: SQVTM, ANQGSEA.

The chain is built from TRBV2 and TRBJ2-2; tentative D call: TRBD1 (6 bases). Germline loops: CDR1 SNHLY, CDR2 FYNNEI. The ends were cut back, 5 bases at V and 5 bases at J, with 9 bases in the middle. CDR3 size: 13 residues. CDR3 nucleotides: TGTGCCAGCAGTTACAGGGTAACCGGGGAGCTGTTTTTT. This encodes CASSYRVTGELFF.

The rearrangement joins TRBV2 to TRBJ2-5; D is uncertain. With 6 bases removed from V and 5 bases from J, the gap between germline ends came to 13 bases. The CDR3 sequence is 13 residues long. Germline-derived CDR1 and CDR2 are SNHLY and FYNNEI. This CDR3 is CASRAGRKETQYF. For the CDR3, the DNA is TGTGCCAGCAGAGCAGGAAGGAAGGAGACCCAGTACTTC.

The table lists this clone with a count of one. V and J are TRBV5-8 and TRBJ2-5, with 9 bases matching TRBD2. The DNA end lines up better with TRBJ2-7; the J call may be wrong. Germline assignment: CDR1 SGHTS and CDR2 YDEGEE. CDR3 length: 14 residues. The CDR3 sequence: CASSGSGRLYEQYF. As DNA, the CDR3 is TGTGCCAGCAGCGGAAGCGGGAGGCTCTACGAGCAGTACTTC.

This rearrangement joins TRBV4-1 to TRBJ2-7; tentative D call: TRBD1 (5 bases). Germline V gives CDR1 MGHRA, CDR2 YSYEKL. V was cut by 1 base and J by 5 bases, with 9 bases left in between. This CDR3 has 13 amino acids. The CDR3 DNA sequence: TGCGCCAGCAGCCAAGGGACAAACAACGAGCAGTACTTC. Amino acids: CASSQGTNNEQYF.

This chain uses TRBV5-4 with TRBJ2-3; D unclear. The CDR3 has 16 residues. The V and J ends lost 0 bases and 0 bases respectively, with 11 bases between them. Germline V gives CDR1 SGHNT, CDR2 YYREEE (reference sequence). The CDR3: CASSLAIASSTDTQYF. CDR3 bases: TGTGCCAGCAGCTTGGCCATAGCATCTAGCACAGATACGCAGTATTTT.

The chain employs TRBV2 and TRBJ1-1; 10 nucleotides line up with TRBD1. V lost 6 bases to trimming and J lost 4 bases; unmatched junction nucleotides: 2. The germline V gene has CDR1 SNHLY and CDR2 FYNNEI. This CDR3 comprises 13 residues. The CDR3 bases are TGTGCCAGCAGGTGGACAGGGGGCACTGAAGCTTTCTTT. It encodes CASRWTGGTEAFF.

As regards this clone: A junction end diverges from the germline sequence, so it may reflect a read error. In DNA, the CDR3 is TGTTCCAGCAGCTTTCCTTACTTCTGGGCTTTCTTT. Protein product: CSSSFPYFWAFF. The chain uses TRBV7-9 and TRBJ1-1; no clear D gene. Germline CDR1 and CDR2: SEHNR and FQNEAQ (reference sequence). The CDR3 sequence is 12 residues long.